Presented here are 32 T cell receptor beta chains from one specimen sequenced in a study of read filtering for tumor transcriptome and immune sequencing. The library was built from approximately 400 ng RNA with molecular barcoded adaptors for alpha/delta and beta/gamma chains. TCRdb recomputed calls from the reads with MiXCR, one row per CDR3 protein. The sample has under 150,000 distinct CDR3 sequences, around 14% seen once. Sequences were obtained from a population of CD138-negative cells sorted from bone marrow. The receptors derive from a donor aged 40 or over with multiple myeloma.

This clonotype was observed at least ten times. The genes are TRBV6-6 and TRBJ2-1; D possibly uses TRBD1 or TRBD2 (7 bases each). Trimming pared 5 bases from V and 4 bases from J, leaving 15 bases between. Per the germline V gene, CDR1 is MNHNY and CDR2 is SVGAGI (reference sequence). This CDR3 has 15 amino acids. This CDR3 reads CASSLAGGGYNEQFF. CDR3 in DNA: TGTGCCAGCAGTCTCGCAGGGGGGGGATACAATGAGCAGTTCTTC.

This clonotype was detected ten times or more. This rearrangement joins TRBV11-2 to TRBJ2-7; 8 positions agree with TRBD1. Germline CDR1 and CDR2: SGHAT and FQNNGV. The CDR3 runs to 16 residues. V dropped 5 bases and J dropped 3; count of bases not matched to a gene: 12. CDR3: CASSPEKGQEFYEQYF. CDR3 nucleotide sequence: TGTGCCAGCAGCCCCGAAAAGGGACAGGAGTTCTACGAGCAGTACTTC.

Ten or more counts support this clonotype. The chain joins TRBV4-2 to TRBJ2-2, with 7 bases fitting TRBD2. The CDR3 has 19 amino acids. The V gene end was trimmed by 0 bases and the J gene end by 10 bases; junction bases not matched to a gene: 20. In germline, CDR1 is LGHNA, CDR2 YNFKEQ. CDR3: CASSQDWGVEAREDVELFF. CDR3 coding DNA: TGTGCCAGCAGCCAAGATTGGGGCGTGGAAGCCCGGGAGGACGTGGAGCTGTTTTTT.

This clonotype showed up many times. The chain recombines TRBV29-1 with TRBJ2-3, with TRBD1 matching over 8 bases. Germline V gene lookup returns CDR1 SQVTM and CDR2 ANQGSEA. The length of the CDR3 is 16 residues. V lost 0 bases to trimming and J lost 0 bases; unmatched junction nucleotides: 5. The DNA of the CDR3 is TGCAGCGTTGAAGATCCGACAGGGGCTAGCACAGATACGCAGTATTTT. Its translation is CSVEDPTGASTDTQYF.

This clonotype occurred many times. The chain carries TRBV20-1 and TRBJ1-1, with TRBD1 as a possible D gene (6 bases). CDR1 and CDR2 (germline): DFQATT, SNEGSKA (reference sequence). CDR3 length: 13 amino acids. V dropped 6 bases and J dropped 5 bases, with 16 bases sitting between them. In nucleotides, the CDR3 is TGCAGTGCACCCAGGGGAGGGAGGACTGAAGCTTTCTTT. Residues: CSAPRGGRTEAFF.

This clonotype was counted at least ten times. This chain links TRBV20-1 with TRBJ2-1, with 9 bases matching TRBD1. The germline CDR1 and CDR2 sequences are DFQATT and SNEGSKA (reference sequence). CDR3 size: 12 residues. J lost 8 bases, V lost 3 bases, and 2 bases had no gene match. CDR3 coding DNA: TGCAGTGCTAGGGGACAGGGATATGAGCAGTTCTTC. Its translation is CSARGQGYEQFF.

This sequence joins TRBV20-1 and TRBJ2-5; no clear D. CDR3 length: 14 residues. Trimming pared 0 bases from V and 1 base from J, leaving 9 bases between. CDR1 is DFQATT and CDR2 is SNEGSKA in the germline V gene (reference sequence). CDR3 protein: CSARERASQETQYF. The CDR3 DNA sequence: TGCAGTGCTAGAGAAAGGGCTTCCCAAGAGACCCAGTACTTC.

This clonotype was seen repeatedly, ten times or more. The V gene is TRBV12-3 or TRBV12-4, the J gene TRBJ1-5, with TRBD1 matching 7 bases. After removal of 6 bases from V and 3 bases from J, the junction contained 5 bases not matched to a gene. CDR3 size: 14 residues. CDR3 residues: CASRLTGANQPQHF. The CDR3 DNA sequence: TGTGCCAGCAGGCTAACAGGGGCCAATCAGCCCCAGCATTTT.

On this clonotype: Just one base apart from a much larger clone, this may be a read error. The V and J genes are TRBV19 and TRBJ2-1; tentative D call: TRBD2 (5 bases). Germline lookup yields CDR1 LNHDA and CDR2 SQIVND (reference sequence). The CDR3 is 16 amino acids. In nucleotides, the CDR3 is TGTGCCGGTAGGGTATCGCTGGGGAGCTCCTACAATGAGCAGTTCTTC. It specifies CAGRVSLGSSYNEQFF. The variable domain in full, with the rest retrieved from reference TRBV19 and TRBJ2-1, is DGGITQSPKYLFRKEGQNVTLSCEQNLNHDAMYWYRQDPGQGLRLIYYSQIVNDFQKGDIAEGYSVSREKKESFPLTVTSAQKNPTAFYLCAGRVSLGSSYNEQFFGPGTRLTVL.

This clonotype was counted a few times. This chain uses TRBV19 with TRBJ2-1, with 7 nucleotides matching TRBD1. V lost 9 bases to trimming and J lost 6 bases; unmatched junction nucleotides: 8. Germline V CDR1 and CDR2: LNHDA, SQIVND (reference sequence). CDR3 length: 13 residues. The CDR3 DNA reads TGTGCCAGCCGACAGGGAATAGGCAATGAGCAGTTCTTC. Protein: CASRQGIGNEQFF.

This clonotype occurred many times. V is TRBV20-1 and J is TRBJ2-7; D is uncertain. Germline V gene sequence: CDR1 DFQATT, CDR2 SNEGSKA (reference sequence). With 3 bases removed from V and 4 bases from J, the gap between germline ends came to 13 bases. CDR3 size: 13 residues. In DNA, the CDR3 is TGCAGTGCTAGTTTGGTTCCAGAGTACGAGCAGTACTTC. Translation: CSASLVPEYEQYF.

This clonotype was seen repeatedly, ten times or more. The chain is built from TRBV6-2 or TRBV6-3 and TRBJ2-1; no clear D. Deletions cut 4 bases from V and 9 bases from J, with 10 bases between. Germline V gene lookup returns CDR1 MNHEY and CDR2 SVGEGT. This CDR3 contains 12 residues. CDR3 nucleotides: TGTGCCAGCAGTTTCAGGTTTGCTGAGCAGTTCTTC. It specifies CASSFRFAEQFF.

This clonotype was detected ten times or more. The rearrangement links TRBV7-8 to TRBJ2-7, with TRBD1 identical over 7 bases. The CDR3 contains 16 residues. CDR1 is SGHVS and CDR2 is FQNEAQ in the germline V gene. The V segment lost 6 bases and the J segment 2 bases; nucleotides outside the gene matches: 13. The CDR3 sequence is CASSQQGPDSPYEQYF. As DNA, the CDR3 is TGTGCCAGCAGTCAACAGGGGCCAGACTCCCCCTACGAGCAGTACTTC.

Concerning this clonotype itself: Just one base apart from a much larger clone, this may be a read error. The chain combines TRBV14 with TRBJ2-1; 13 bases are shared with TRBD2. This CDR3 is 19 amino acids long. Looked up from germline, CDR1 is SGHDN and CDR2 is FVKESK. After removal of 0 bases from V and 5 bases from J, the junction contained 10 bases not matched to a gene. Written as DNA, the CDR3 is TGTGCCAGCAGCCAAGAAGAACTAGCGGGAGGGCCATCCCACAATGAGCAGTTCTTC. It translates to CASSQEELAGGPSHNEQFF.

This clonotype was observed many times. J is TRBJ2-1 and V is TRBV7-2; D is unresolved. V was trimmed by 5 bases and J by 2 bases, leaving 10 bases between them. CDR1 is SGHTA and CDR2 is FQGNSA in the germline V gene. The CDR3 consists of 14 residues. CDR3 sequence (DNA): TGTGCCAGCAGCCGTGGACGGACCTACAATGAGCAGTTCTTC. Encoded protein: CASSRGRTYNEQFF.

This clonotype was observed many times. V gene TRBV6-5 combines with J gene TRBJ2-1, with 8 positions matching TRBD1. Germline CDR1 is MNHEY and CDR2 is SVGAGI. The CDR3 covers 14 residues. V lost 6 bases, J lost 3 bases, and 4 bases stayed unmatched. Here the CDR3 reads CASRYGQGYNEQFF. DNA for the CDR3: TGTGCCAGCAGATACGGACAGGGCTACAATGAGCAGTTCTTC.

This clonotype was recorded many times. The genes are TRBV3-1 and TRBJ2-1, with TRBD2 matching over 11 bases. In germline, CDR1 is LGHDT, CDR2 YNNKEL (reference sequence). The length of the CDR3 is 15 residues. The J segment lost 8 bases and the V segment lost 0 bases, leaving 3 bases of the junction unmatched. The CDR3 DNA sequence: TGTGCCAGCAGCCAAGACATACTAGCGGGGGATGAGCAGTTCTTC. Translating it yields CASSQDILAGDEQFF.

This clonotype was recorded at least ten times. The chain recombines TRBV9 with TRBJ2-7, with 7 bases aligning to TRBD2. In germline, CDR1 is SGDLS, CDR2 YYNGEE. This CDR3 comprises 15 residues. V shed 4 bases and J 7 bases; nucleotides not matched to a gene: 14. CDR3 nucleotides: TGTGCCAGCAGCCCTGGAGGTAGCGGGTCCTTAGAGCAGTACTTC. Translated: CASSPGGSGSLEQYF. Filled out from reference TRBV9 and TRBJ2-7, the complete variable domain reads DSGVTQTPKHLITATGQRVTLRCSPRSGDLSVYWYQQSLDQGLQFLIQYYNGEERAKGNILERFSAQQFPDLHSELNLSSLELGDSALYFCASSPGGSGSLEQYFGPGTRLTVT.

Many counts were recorded for this clonotype. The chain combines TRBV29-1 with TRBJ2-4; TRBD2 might be the D (5 bases). In germline, CDR1 is SQVTM, CDR2 ANQGSEA. The CDR3 runs to 14 residues. The V end lost 1 base, the J end lost 8 bases, and 15 bases lay between the germline ends. The CDR3 region is CSVEGMGEGDIQYF. CDR3 DNA: TGCAGCGTTGAAGGAATGGGAGAGGGTGACATTCAGTACTTC.

This clonotype was seen repeatedly, ten times or more. J is TRBJ2-1 and V is TRBV29-1, with TRBD2 identical over 8 bases. With V trimmed by 0 bases and J by 2 bases, 6 bases remained unmatched. CDR1 and CDR2 (germline): SQVTM, ANQGSEA. The CDR3 is made up of 16 amino acids. CDR3 coding DNA: TGCAGCGTTGAAGATCGGTCGGGAGGGACCTACAATGAGCAGTTCTTC. This sequence encodes CSVEDRSGGTYNEQFF.

This clonotype was counted at least ten times. The chain employs TRBV6-5 and TRBJ1-1, with a possible D match to TRBD1 (6 bases). This CDR3 has 15 amino acids. The V gene's germline CDR1 is MNHEY and CDR2 SVGAGI. Trimming took off 0 bases at V and 4 bases at J, with 12 bases between the two ends. CDR3 sequence (DNA): TGTGCCAGCAGTTACTCGAAACAGGGAGGCACTGAAGCTTTCTTT. Protein product: CASSYSKQGGTEAFF.

This clonotype was found a few times. A much larger clone sits a single nucleotide away, making a read error possible. The chain uses TRBV7-2 and TRBJ2-1; D possibly matches TRBD1 or TRBD2 (5 bases each). CDR3 length: 14 residues. CDR1 is SGHTA, CDR2 FQGNSA, per germline. CDR3 in amino acids: CASSFGTRNKEQFF. The CDR3 DNA reads as TGTGCCAGCAGCTTCGGGACGCGGAACAAGGAGCAGTTCTTC.

The table lists this clonotype with many counts. The CDR3 DNA reads TGTGCCAGCGCCATTTTGGGGCACTCACAGGCCAAAAACATTCAGTACTTC. It specifies CASAILGHSQAKNIQYF. The chain joins TRBV12-3 or TRBV12-4 to TRBJ2-4, with D perhaps matching TRBD1 (5 bases). CDR3 length: 17 residues. V gave up 8 bases and J gave up 1 base, with 21 bases separating them.

Ten or more counts support this clonotype. The J gene is TRBJ2-7, the V gene TRBV27, with unresolved D. CDR1 is MNHEY, CDR2 SMNVEV, per germline (reference sequence). V lost 8 bases to trimming and J lost 5 bases, with 13 bases between them. The CDR3 is 12 amino acids. CDR3 region: CASGSTWDEQYF. The CDR3 nucleotides read TGTGCCAGCGGTAGTACCTGGGACGAGCAGTACTTC.

Note on this clonotype: A much larger clone sits a single nucleotide away, making a read error possible. The chain combines TRBV5-1 with TRBJ2-5; a weak D match, TRBD2 (6 bases). Trimming removed 5 bases at V and 2 bases at J, with 22 bases between. The V gene's germline CDR1 is SGHRS and CDR2 YFSETQ. The CDR3 runs to 17 residues. CDR3 amino acids: CASRRTCGTLWQETQYF. DNA for the CDR3: TGCGCCAGCAGACGGACTTGCGGGACCCTTTGGCAAGAGACCCAGTACTTC.

In this sample, this clonotype turned up many times. The chain employs TRBV30 and TRBJ1-6, with TRBD1 matching 8 bases. The CDR3 totals 15 residues. The V gene's germline CDR1 is GTSNPN and CDR2 SVGIG (reference sequence). The V segment lost 2 bases and the J segment 10 bases; nucleotides outside the gene matches: 10. The CDR3 sequence is CAWSPRTGSRSPLHF. Written as DNA, the CDR3 is TGTGCCTGGAGTCCTCGGACAGGGTCGCGATCACCCCTCCACTTT.

For this clonotype: This may be a read error, as it is one base from a much larger clone. The DNA for the CDR3 is TGTGCCATCAGTGTATGGGACAGTGCTAATCAGCCCCAGCATTTT. It yields the protein CAISVWDSANQPQHF. This chain joins TRBV10-3 and TRBJ1-5; 7 bases are a match to TRBD1. The CDR3 contains 15 residues. Germline V gene data show CDR1 as ENHRY and CDR2 as SYGVKD. With 4 bases clipped from V and 4 bases from J, the junction kept 7 bases outside the gene matches.

This clonotype appeared many times. The rearrangement links TRBV29-1 to TRBJ2-3, with 10 bases lining up with TRBD2. The CDR3 consists of 16 residues. Germline CDR1 and CDR2: SQVTM and ANQGSEA. Trimming cost V 4 bases and J 1 base; bases outside gene matches: 8. The CDR3 protein is CSVVYAGTSGTDTQYF. The CDR3 DNA reads as TGCAGCGTTGTTTACGCCGGGACTAGCGGCACAGATACGCAGTATTTT.

This clonotype was detected ten times or more. The rearrangement joins TRBV2 to TRBJ2-1, with 8 positions matching TRBD2. Germline V gene sequence: CDR1 SNHLY, CDR2 FYNNEI. Unmatched junction bases numbered 10, after V lost 4 bases and J lost 14 bases. There are 13 residues in the CDR3. For the CDR3, the DNA is TGTGCCAGCAGTGCCGTTAGCGGGACGGGGGAGTTCTTC. This codes for CASSAVSGTGEFF.

Comments on this clonotype: A much larger clone lies a single base off, so this may be a read error. The chain combines TRBV12-3 or TRBV12-4 with TRBJ2-5; D might be TRBD2 (5 bases). The CDR3 sequence is 16 residues long. CDR3 loop: CASSHVSAGHQEAQYF. The CDR3 DNA sequence: TGTGCCAGCAGTCACGTGAGTGCGGGCCACCAAGAGGCCCAGTACTTC.

Concerning this clonotype: Its ends do not fully match the called genes, so a read error is possible. The rearrangement links TRBV4-1 to TRBJ2-1, with D tentatively TRBD2 (6 bases). This CDR3 contains 17 residues. Germline values: CDR1 MGHRA, CDR2 YSYEKL. CDR3 nucleotide sequence: TGCGCCGGCAGCCAAGAACTAGCACCGGGGACCCTCAATGAGCAGTTCTTC. It yields the protein CAGSQELAPGTLNEQFF.

This clonotype was seen many times. This rearrangement joins TRBV6-2 or TRBV6-3 to TRBJ1-1, with D perhaps matching TRBD1 (6 bases). CDR3 length: 13 amino acids. V was cut by 2 bases and J by 6 bases, with 10 bases left in between. CDR1 and CDR2 from the germline V gene are MNHEY and SVGEGT. CDR3 sequence: CASSYPGTPEAFF. For the CDR3, the DNA is TGTGCCAGCAGTTACCCCGGGACACCTGAAGCTTTCTTT.